These 9 T cell receptor beta chains share one sample of origin, sequenced in a study of control samples from healthy donors and cancer patients. Data came from immunoSEQ multiplex PCR; TCRdb stores just in-frame clones and leaves some out. The sample contains more than 75,000 clones, 89% of which appear only once. Sequencing was performed on blood. Every receptor here comes from a man in his forties or fifties in good health.

V is TRBV15 and J is TRBJ1-3; possible D gene TRBD1, 6 bases. The length of the CDR3 is 15 residues. Germline-derived CDR1 and CDR2 are LNHNV and YYDKDF (reference sequence). V was cut by 1 base and J by 0 bases, with 7 bases left in between. The CDR3 sequence is CATSRVTGSGNTIYF. The CDR3 DNA sequence: TGTGCCACCAGCAGAGTGACAGGCTCTGGAAACACCATATATTTT.

The chain uses TRBV5-6 and TRBJ1-1, with D perhaps matching TRBD1 (6 bases). V dropped 4 bases and J dropped 0 bases, with 13 bases sitting between them. Per the germline V gene, CDR1 is SGHDT and CDR2 is YYEEEE. The CDR3 has 15 residues. The CDR3 spells CASSHVDRLNTEAFF. In DNA form, the CDR3 reads TGTGCCAGCAGCCATGTGGACAGATTGAACACTGAAGCTTTCTTT. Variable domain in full (rest from reference TRBV5-6 and TRBJ1-1): DAGVTQSPTHLIKTRGQQVTLRCSPKSGHDTVSWYQQALGQGPQFIFQYYEEEERQRGNFPDRFSGHQFPNYSSELNVNALLLGDSALYLCASSHVDRLNTEAFFGQGTRLTVV.

The chain is built from TRBV19 and TRBJ1-5, with TRBD1 as a possible D gene (6 bases). The CDR3 is 15 amino acids. Germline V gene lookup returns CDR1 LNHDA and CDR2 SQIVND (reference sequence). The V end lost 5 bases, the J end lost 6 bases, and 17 bases lay between the germline ends. CDR3 protein: CASSLSGASSQPQHF. DNA of the CDR3: TGTGCCAGTAGTCTCTCAGGGGCGTCCAGTCAGCCCCAGCATTTT.

This rearrangement joins TRBV5-1 to TRBJ2-7; the D gene could be TRBD1 or TRBD2 (5 bases each). V was trimmed by 3 bases and J by 1 base, leaving 8 bases between them. Germline CDR1 SGHRS, CDR2 YFSETQ. The CDR3 consists of 13 residues. The CDR3 DNA sequence: TGCGCCAGCAGCTGGGGACCTTCCTACGAGCAGTACTTC. It yields the protein CASSWGPSYEQYF.

The chain uses TRBV30 and TRBJ2-3, with 12 positions matching TRBD2. The V gene end was trimmed by 0 bases and the J gene end by 4 bases; junction bases not matched to a gene: 2. This CDR3 comprises 15 residues. Germline V gene sequence: CDR1 GTSNPN, CDR2 SVGIG (reference sequence). CDR3 residues: CAWSVLAGGADTQYF. DNA for the CDR3: TGTGCCTGGAGTGTACTAGCGGGGGGCGCAGATACGCAGTATTTT.

V and J are TRBV30 and TRBJ2-1; tentative D call: TRBD1 (7 bases). This CDR3 has 16 amino acids. Per the germline V gene, CDR1 is GTSNPN and CDR2 is SVGIG (reference sequence). Between the trimmed V and J ends, which lost 5 bases and 3 bases, there was a span of 20 bases. The CDR3 spells CAWSRPGGIGYNEQFF. As DNA, the CDR3 is TGTGCCTGGTCAAGGCCAGGGGGGATCGGCTACAATGAGCAGTTCTTC. The whole variable domain, filled in from reference TRBV30 and TRBJ2-1, reads SQTIHQWPATLVQPVGSPLSLECTVEGTSNPNLYWYRQAAGRGLQLLFYSVGIGQISSEVPQNLSASRPQDRQFILSSKKLLLSDSGFYLCAWSRPGGIGYNEQFFGPGTRLTVL.

The genes are TRBV5-4 and TRBJ2-7; the match to TRBD2 covers 10 bases. There are 15 residues in the CDR3. J was trimmed by 4 bases and V by 4 bases; bases with no gene match: 8. CDR1 and CDR2 (germline): SGHNT, YYREEE (reference sequence). CDR3 sequence (DNA): TGTGCCAGCAGCCCGGGGGGTAGCGGGGGGTACGAGCAGTACTTC. It is translated as CASSPGGSGGYEQYF. The full variable domain, rest sourced from reference TRBV5-4 and TRBJ2-7, is ETGVTQSPTHLIKTRGQQVTLRCSSQSGHNTVSWYQQALGQGPQFIFQYYREEENGRGNFPPRFSGLQFPNYSSELNVNALELDDSALYLCASSPGGSGGYEQYFGPGTRLTVT.

The chain employs TRBV5-1 and TRBJ2-5; 9 bases map to TRBD1. Trimming at V came to 5 bases and at J to 5 bases, leaving 10 bases not matched to a gene. This CDR3 has 15 amino acids. The germline CDR1 and CDR2 sequences are SGHRS and YFSETQ. The CDR3 protein is CASSSTGGLRETQYF. CDR3 DNA sequence: TGCGCCAGCAGTTCTACAGGGGGCCTCCGGGAGACCCAGTACTTC. Full variable domain (outside the CDR3, taken from reference TRBV5-1 and TRBJ2-5): KAGVTQTPRYLIKTRGQQVTLSCSPISGHRSVSWYQQTPGQGLQFLFEYFSETQRNKGNFPGRFSGRQFSNSRSEMNVSTLELGDSALYLCASSSTGGLRETQYFGPGTRLLVL.

The chain joins TRBV19 to TRBJ1-1; D not certain. The CDR3 totals 13 residues. Germline V gene sequence: CDR1 LNHDA, CDR2 SQIVND (reference sequence). V was pared by 3 bases and J by 0 bases, with 5 bases between. The CDR3 region has the DNA TGTGCCAGTAGTATCAGACTGAACACTGAAGCTTTCTTT. This sequence encodes CASSIRLNTEAFF.